The 32 T cell receptor beta chains reported below all come from one sample, sequenced in a study of blood T cell repertoires in COVID-19. Sequenced by immunoSEQ multiplex PCR; TCRdb stores in-frame clones only, minus some. The sample has about 190,000 clones; around 80% are singletons. What was sequenced was peripheral blood. The receptors were sampled from a woman of 80 years or more with active or convalescent COVID-19.

This sequence joins TRBV5-5 and TRBJ2-1; TRBD1 matches at 9 bases. The CDR3 consists of 16 residues. Trimming cost V 5 bases and J 1 base; bases outside gene matches: 7. CDR1 and CDR2 (germline): SGHKS, YYEKEE (reference sequence). The CDR3 DNA follows: TGTGCCAGCAGGACGGACAGGGGTAATTCCTACAATGAGCAGTTCTTC. Its translation is CASRTDRGNSYNEQFF.

The chain uses TRBV6-5 and TRBJ1-2; D remains unclear. V lost 6 bases to trimming and J lost 2 bases, with 7 bases between them. Germline V lookup: CDR1 MNHEY, CDR2 SVGAGI. This CDR3 comprises 12 residues. The CDR3 coding sequence is TGTGCCAGCAGATTACACAACTATGGCTACACCTTC. This sequence encodes CASRLHNYGYTF.

The chain joins TRBV19 to TRBJ1-2; D is unclear. Germline V CDR1 and CDR2: LNHDA, SQIVND (reference sequence). With 6 bases removed from V and 5 bases from J, the gap between germline ends came to 7 bases. There are 11 residues in the CDR3. CDR3 sequence (DNA): TGTGCCAGTAGCGGGAGATATGGCTACACCTTC. Translation: CASSGRYGYTF.

Here the CDR3 reads CASSRPRGQGYGYTF. The DNA for the CDR3 is TGTGCCAGCAGTCGCCCCCGGGGACAGGGGTATGGCTACACCTTC. The rearrangement joins TRBV6-5 to TRBJ1-2; 10 bases are a match to TRBD1. The ends lost 5 bases at V and 5 bases at J; junction bases unmatched: 8. The CDR3 covers 15 residues. Germline assignment: CDR1 MNHEY and CDR2 SVGAGI.

This clone was seen once. The chain recombines TRBV7-3 with TRBJ2-1; 8 bases are a match to TRBD2. Trimming at V came to 4 bases and at J to 4 bases, leaving 6 bases not matched to a gene. The CDR3 covers 15 residues. Looked up from germline, CDR1 is SGHTA and CDR2 is FQGTGA. The CDR3 sequence: CASSYGGAAYNEQFF. In DNA form, the CDR3 reads TGTGCCAGCAGCTACGGGGGGGCCGCATACAATGAGCAGTTCTTC.

J is TRBJ1-1 and V is TRBV15; weak D call: TRBD1 (5 bases). Germline assignment: CDR1 LNHNV and CDR2 YYDKDF (reference sequence). This CDR3 comprises 15 residues. Trimming left V 1 base short and J 6 bases short, with 15 bases between. The CDR3 protein is CATSRVGQTIAEAFF. CDR3 DNA: TGTGCCACCAGCAGAGTCGGACAAACAATCGCTGAAGCTTTCTTT.

The rearrangement joins TRBV28 to TRBJ1-2, with 9 bases lining up with TRBD1. V trimming: 6 bases; J trimming: 0 bases; junction bases outside the gene matches: 2. Germline assignment: CDR1 MDHEN and CDR2 SYDVKM. This CDR3 comprises 14 residues. CDR3 DNA: TGTGCCAGCAGGAGACAGGGGGCTAACTATGGCTACACCTTC. Translation: CASRRQGANYGYTF.

The chain has TRBV3-1 (or the pseudogene TRBV3-2) and TRBJ1-6; D ambiguous. The length of the CDR3 is 17 residues. The germline V gene has CDR1 LGHDT and CDR2 YNNKEL (reference sequence). V lost 1 base and J 9 bases, leaving 19 bases between the germline ends. The CDR3 DNA reads TGTGCCAGCAGCCAAGCCCACCGACCGATGCTAGGTTCACCCCTCCACTTT. Translation gives CASSQAHRPMLGSPLHF.

The V and J genes are TRBV7-9 and TRBJ1-2; 11 bases are shared with TRBD1. The CDR3 is 15 amino acids. J lost 5 bases, V lost 5 bases, and 7 bases had no gene match. Germline V gene lookup returns CDR1 SEHNR and CDR2 FQNEAQ (reference sequence). The CDR3 DNA follows: TGTGCCAGCAGCCAGGGGACAGGGGGAAGGTATGGCTACACCTTC. Translating it yields CASSQGTGGRYGYTF.

This chain uses TRBV2 with TRBJ1-6; tentatively, D is TRBD1 (6 bases). Trimming cost V 5 bases and J 5 bases, with 13 bases left between them. The CDR3 sequence is 15 residues long. Germline-derived CDR1 and CDR2 are SNHLY and FYNNEI. The CDR3: CASSRSTGHNSPLHF. CDR3 nucleotides: TGTGCCAGCAGTCGCAGTACAGGGCATAATTCACCCCTCCACTTT.

The chain couples TRBV3-1 (or the pseudogene TRBV3-2) to TRBJ2-4; possible D gene TRBD2, 5 bases. V was cut by 1 base and J by 1 base, with 14 bases left in between. This CDR3 has 17 amino acids. CDR1 is LGHDT, CDR2 YNNKEL, per germline (reference sequence). The DNA for the CDR3 is TGTGCCAGCAGCCAAGCCCCGGGGAGCGCGGCCAAAAACATTCAGTACTTC. Its protein product is CASSQAPGSAAKNIQYF.

This clone was counted ten times or more. CDR3 protein: CASSIRTGTYNEQFF. The DNA of the CDR3 is TGTGCCAGTAGTATTAGGACAGGGACTTACAATGAGCAGTTCTTC. The V call is TRBV19, the J call TRBJ2-1, with TRBD1 matching 8 bases. Germline assignment: CDR1 LNHDA and CDR2 SQIVND (reference sequence). The CDR3 is 15 amino acids. Losses at the gene ends were 3 bases for V and 4 bases for J; bases not matched to a gene: 5.

The chain is built from TRBV7-2 and TRBJ2-2; D is perhaps TRBD1 (6 bases). This CDR3 has 14 amino acids. Germline CDR1 SGHTA, CDR2 FQGNSA. V was cut by 6 bases and J by 4 bases, with 12 bases left in between. CDR3 sequence (DNA): TGTGCCAGCAGAAGGGCAGGGGTCACCGGGGAGCTGTTTTTT. Amino acid sequence: CASRRAGVTGELFF.

V is TRBV6-5 and J is TRBJ2-1; D remains unclear. V was shortened by 10 bases and J by 6 bases, with 10 bases between the two germline ends. The CDR3 extends over 11 amino acids. Germline CDR1 and CDR2: MNHEY and SVGAGI. Here the CDR3 DNA reads TGTGCCACCTCCTATATCAATGAGCAGTTCTTC. Amino acids: CATSYINEQFF.

This chain uses TRBV7-2 with TRBJ2-7; maybe TRBD2 (6 bases). Trimming left V 4 bases short and J 3 bases short, with 10 bases between. The CDR3 runs 13 residues. The germline gives CDR1 SGHTA, CDR2 FQGNSA. In DNA form, the CDR3 reads TGTGCCAGCAGCTCCCCCGGGGGCTACGAGCAGTACTTC. Amino acids: CASSSPGGYEQYF.

This clone turned up a few times. The chain is built from TRBV28 and TRBJ1-6; 10 bases agree with TRBD1. This CDR3 spans 16 amino acids. J gave up 13 bases and V 6 bases, and 15 bases lay outside the gene matches. The germline V gene encodes CDR1 MDHEN and CDR2 SYDVKM. CDR3 residues: CASRELTGTGARPLHF. DNA of the CDR3: TGTGCCAGCAGGGAATTGACCGGGACAGGGGCGCGGCCCCTCCACTTT.

The chain is built from TRBV5-1 and TRBJ2-7, with 11 bases identical to TRBD1. Germline V lookup: CDR1 SGHRS, CDR2 YFSETQ. Germline trimming cut 3 bases from V and 7 bases from J; bases unmatched to any gene: 9. The CDR3 is 15 residues long. CDR3 sequence: CASSSGQGAPWEQYF. The CDR3 DNA follows: TGCGCCAGCAGCTCCGGACAGGGGGCGCCTTGGGAGCAGTACTTC.

As concerns this clone: At one end, the junction sequence differs from germline, possibly due to a read error. At the DNA level, this CDR3 is encoded by other sequences in the same sample as well. The chain employs TRBV14 and TRBJ2-3; D may be TRBD2 (6 bases). Germline CDR1 and CDR2: SGHDN and FVKESK. The CDR3 sequence is 16 residues long. For the CDR3, the DNA is TGTGCCAGTAGCCAAGGCACGCGGGGCCGGTCAGATACGCAGTATTTT. Its protein is CASSQGTRGRSDTQYF.

The chain is built from TRBV5-1 and TRBJ2-7; D unclear. The CDR3 contains 15 residues. Trimming took off 0 bases at V and 5 bases at J, with 15 bases between the two ends. Looked up from germline, CDR1 is SGHRS and CDR2 is YFSETQ. The CDR3 protein is CASSLALGRRHEQYF. In nucleotides, the CDR3 is TGCGCCAGCAGCTTGGCCTTGGGTCGCAGGCACGAGCAGTACTTC.

The chain carries TRBV4-1 and TRBJ1-2; weak D call: TRBD1 (5 bases). The V end lost 0 bases, the J end lost 0 bases, and 17 bases lay between the germline ends. The CDR3 totals 18 residues. CDR1 and CDR2 (germline): MGHRA, YSYEKL. CDR3 bases: TGCGCCAGCAGCCAAGATTTGACAGTTAATCGAGCTAACTATGGCTACACCTTC. Translating it yields CASSQDLTVNRANYGYTF.

J is TRBJ2-5 and V is TRBV18, with D perhaps TRBD1 (6 bases). The CDR3 length is 14 residues. Trimming pared 3 bases from V and 0 bases from J, leaving 8 bases between. Germline V gene sequence: CDR1 KGHSH, CDR2 LQKENI. CDR3 in DNA: TGTGCCAGCTCACCGGGGGCGGACCAAGAGACCCAGTACTTC. Protein: CASSPGADQETQYF.

There are a few counts of this clone. The chain uses TRBV10-3 and TRBJ1-5, with D uncertain. V lost 9 bases, J lost 0 bases, and 9 bases lay in between. Germline CDR1 and CDR2: ENHRY and SYGVKD. The CDR3 has 13 amino acids. DNA of the CDR3: TGTGCCATTAAGGGAGGTAGCAATCAGCCCCAGCATTTT. This codes for CAIKGGSNQPQHF.

A single count supports this clone. CDR3 sequence: CASSPQAGLGTDTQYF. DNA of the CDR3: TGTGCCAGCTCGCCCCAGGCGGGGCTTGGCACAGATACGCAGTATTTT. The V gene is TRBV18, the J gene TRBJ2-3; maybe TRBD2 (6 bases). Trimming pared 6 bases from V and 1 base from J, leaving 17 bases between. CDR1 and CDR2 (germline): KGHSH, LQKENI. CDR3 length: 16 amino acids. The variable domain in full, with the rest retrieved from reference TRBV18 and TRBJ2-3, is NAGVMQNPRHLVRRRGQEARLRCSPMKGHSHVYWYRQLPEEGLKFMVYLQKENIIDESGMPKERFSAEFPKEGPSILRIQQVVRGDSAAYFCASSPQAGLGTDTQYFGPGTRLTVL.

This clone was counted once. The chain has TRBV18 and TRBJ1-2, with TRBD1 matching over 8 bases. J lost 7 bases, V lost 2 bases, and 9 bases had no gene match. The CDR3 has 15 residues. Germline V lookup: CDR1 KGHSH, CDR2 LQKENI. Here the CDR3 reads CASSPAGQGALGYTF. The CDR3 DNA sequence: TGTGCCAGCTCACCAGCGGGGCAGGGGGCGCTTGGCTACACCTTC.

In its sample, this clone was seen a few times. The genes are TRBV3-1 (or the pseudogene TRBV3-2) and TRBJ2-7, with 8 bases aligning to TRBD1. With 3 bases clipped from V and 6 bases from J, the junction kept 10 bases outside the gene matches. The germline gives CDR1 LGHDT, CDR2 YNNKEL (reference sequence). The CDR3 extends over 15 amino acids. The CDR3 coding sequence is TGTGCCAGCAGCCATGAGGGGCACAGGGGGAGCGAGCAGTACTTC. This codes for CASSHEGHRGSEQYF.

The gene calls are TRBV28 and TRBJ1-2, with TRBD1 matching 9 bases. This CDR3 spans 18 amino acids. V gave up 6 bases and J gave up 1 base; unmatched junction bases: 15. Germline assignment: CDR1 MDHEN and CDR2 SYDVKM. In DNA form, the CDR3 reads TGTGCCAGCAGCGAGACCGGCACAGGGGGCGTCGTTAACTATGGCTACACCTTC. Its protein is CASSETGTGGVVNYGYTF.

Written as DNA, the CDR3 is TGTGCCAGCAGTTTGCGGCTCAATGAAAAACTGTTTTTT. Translation gives CASSLRLNEKLFF. The rearrangement links TRBV12-3 or TRBV12-4 to TRBJ1-4, with D unclear. CDR3 length: 13 residues. Trimming removed 3 bases at V and 5 bases at J, with 7 bases between.

The rearrangement joins TRBV7-2 to TRBJ2-5, with TRBD1 matching over 7 bases. V shed 1 base, J shed 7 bases, and the junction held 9 bases outside the gene matches. The CDR3 has 15 amino acids. Germline CDR1 reads SGHTA; CDR2 reads FQGNSA. CDR3 loop: CASSLDRDSRRTQYF. The CDR3 bases are TGTGCCAGCAGCTTAGACCGGGACAGTCGAAGGACCCAGTACTTC.

Concerning this clone itself: A read error may account for a junction end that differs from germline. The chain recombines TRBV28 with TRBJ1-1; 8 nucleotides align to TRBD1. Germline-derived CDR1 and CDR2 are MDHEN and SYDVKM. The CDR3 length is 10 residues. The CDR3 loop is CASSLDRVWF. The CDR3 DNA follows: TGTGCCAGCAGTTTGGACAGGGTCTGGTTT.

This chain links TRBV4-1 with TRBJ1-1; 9 positions agree with TRBD1. V lost 3 bases to trimming and J lost 6 bases; unmatched junction nucleotides: 8. The CDR3 totals 15 residues. CDR1 and CDR2 (germline): MGHRA, YSYEKL. Written as DNA, the CDR3 is TGCGCCAGCAGCCAGACCGGGACAGGGTCCGCTGAAGCTTTCTTT. It translates to CASSQTGTGSAEAFF.

In this sample, this clone turned up a few times. The CDR3 here is CASSLSWPNSLETQYF. The CDR3 DNA reads as TGTGCCAGCAGTTTATCTTGGCCGAACAGTCTAGAGACCCAGTACTTC. The V gene is TRBV28, the J gene TRBJ2-5, with D unresolved. V gave up 1 base and J gave up 4 bases, with 16 bases separating them. The CDR3 contains 16 residues. Germline V CDR1 and CDR2: MDHEN, SYDVKM.

The chain has TRBV28 and TRBJ1-1, with a tentative D call TRBD1 (6 bases). V was shortened by 5 bases and J by 5 bases, with 15 bases between the two germline ends. In germline, CDR1 is MDHEN, CDR2 SYDVKM. The CDR3 is 14 amino acids. The CDR3 here is CASSPNRAGTEAFF. CDR3 bases: TGTGCCAGCAGTCCGAACAGGGCCGGAACTGAAGCTTTCTTT.